Shown below are 30 T cell receptor beta chains from a single sample sequenced in a study of technical replicates of blood from a few donors. The repertoire was sequenced with immunoSEQ multiplex PCR; TCRdb's copy has only in-frame clones and lacks some. This repertoire shows 45,000 to 60,000 clones, around 96% found once; its top ten account for 0.35% to 0.45%. The sequenced sample was T cells isolated from PBMCs. These receptors all stem from a human donor in good health.

V usage is TRBV6-5 and J usage is TRBJ2-7; 10 nucleotides line up with TRBD2. The CDR3 is 15 residues long. V was clipped by 3 bases and J by 4 bases; unmatched bases: 6. Germline-derived CDR1 and CDR2 are MNHEY and SVGAGI. Written as DNA, the CDR3 is TGTGCCAGCAGTTATGATCGGACTAGCGGTTACGAGCAGTACTTC. As protein: CASSYDRTSGYEQYF.

The rearrangement links TRBV7-9 to TRBJ1-3; D call uncertain. The CDR3 runs 14 residues. The germline CDR1 and CDR2 sequences are SEHNR and FQNEAQ (reference sequence). V lost 6 bases to trimming and J lost 4 bases, with 13 bases between them. The CDR3 spells CASSSEVLGNTIYF. The CDR3 bases are TGTGCCAGCAGTTCGGAGGTGTTGGGAAACACCATATATTTT. The entire variable domain, with the rest obtained from reference TRBV7-9 and TRBJ1-3, is as follows: DTGVSQNPRHKITKRGQNVTFRCDPISEHNRLYWYRQTLGQGPEFLTYFQNEAQLEKSRLLSDRFSAERPKGSFSTLEIQRTEQGDSAMYLCASSSEVLGNTIYFGEGSWLTVV.

V usage is TRBV18 and J usage is TRBJ2-1; 9 bases match TRBD2. This CDR3 is built from 15 residues. The V gene end was trimmed by 6 bases and the J gene end by 3 bases; junction bases not matched to a gene: 6. Germline V gene lookup returns CDR1 KGHSH and CDR2 LQKENI. CDR3 sequence (DNA): TGTGCCAGCTCGCCGACTAGCGGACTCTACAATGAGCAGTTCTTC. Translating it yields CASSPTSGLYNEQFF.

This chain links TRBV2 with TRBJ1-5, with D unresolved. Trimming left V 11 bases short and J 2 bases short, with 13 bases between. Germline-derived CDR1 and CDR2 are SNHLY and FYNNEI. The CDR3 is 13 amino acids. CDR3 protein: CAGGLTGNQPQHF. The CDR3 DNA sequence: TGTGCCGGCGGGTTAACGGGCAATCAGCCCCAGCATTTT. The whole variable domain, filled in from reference TRBV2 and TRBJ1-5, reads EPEVTQTPSHQVTQMGQEVILRCVPISNHLYFYWYRQILGQKVEFLVSFYNNEISEKSEIFDDQFSVERPDGSNFTLKIRSTKLEDSAMYFCAGGLTGNQPQHFGDGTRLSIL.

This clone was recorded only once. J is TRBJ2-7 and V is TRBV28; TRBD2 agrees at 10 bases. Per the germline V gene, CDR1 is MDHEN and CDR2 is SYDVKM. This CDR3 contains 14 residues. V shed 6 bases and J 5 bases; nucleotides not matched to a gene: 7. CDR3 DNA sequence: TGTGCCAGCAGGGCCCCTAGCGGGAGCCACGAGCAGTACTTC. It yields the protein CASRAPSGSHEQYF.

The chain carries TRBV4-2 and TRBJ2-7; TRBD2 is a possible D gene (5 bases). In germline, CDR1 is LGHNA, CDR2 YNFKEQ. The CDR3 length is 16 residues. Between the trimmed V and J ends, which lost 4 bases and 2 bases, there was a span of 18 bases. CDR3 loop: CASSRSLLGLAYEQYF. The DNA for the CDR3 is TGTGCCAGCAGCCGGTCATTACTAGGACTGGCCTACGAGCAGTACTTC.

The chain links TRBV19 to TRBJ2-7, with a possible D match to TRBD1 (6 bases). This CDR3 is built from 13 residues. V was clipped by 1 base and J by 4 bases, with 8 bases between them. The germline V gene has CDR1 LNHDA and CDR2 SQIVND (reference sequence). CDR3 bases: TGTGCCAGTAGTATAGTAACAGGGTACGAGCAGTACTTC. Residues: CASSIVTGYEQYF.

The chain employs TRBV19 and TRBJ2-7; TRBD1 agrees at 8 bases. The J segment lost 2 bases and the V segment lost 8 bases, leaving 2 bases of the junction unmatched. The CDR3 totals 12 residues. Germline V gene data show CDR1 as LNHDA and CDR2 as SQIVND (reference sequence). The CDR3 DNA follows: TGTGCCAGTGGACAGGGCCCCTACGAGCAGTACTTC. Translation gives CASGQGPYEQYF.

The chain combines TRBV6-5 with TRBJ1-1, with 8 bases matching TRBD1. Germline V gene data show CDR1 as MNHEY and CDR2 as SVGAGI. Trimming cost V 5 bases and J 1 base; bases outside gene matches: 6. This CDR3 is 15 amino acids long. For the CDR3, the DNA is TGTGCCAGCAGTAAAGACAGGGGTCGGAACACTGAAGCTTTCTTT. Protein product: CASSKDRGRNTEAFF.

V is TRBV5-1 and J is TRBJ1-1, with 9 bases lining up with TRBD1. The CDR3 consists of 15 residues. V dropped 4 bases and J dropped 4; count of bases not matched to a gene: 8. Germline CDR1 reads SGHRS; CDR2 reads YFSETQ. The CDR3 reads CASSGSGTGITEAFF. CDR3 in DNA: TGCGCCAGCAGCGGCTCCGGGACAGGGATCACTGAAGCTTTCTTT.

The chain carries TRBV10-1 and TRBJ1-5; D is uncertain. With 3 bases removed from V and 4 bases from J, the gap between germline ends came to 7 bases. The CDR3 loop spans 13 amino acids. The germline V gene has CDR1 WNHNN and CDR2 SYGVQD (reference sequence). The CDR3 protein is CASSDTPNQPQHF. CDR3 in DNA: TGCGCCAGCAGTGATACTCCAAATCAGCCCCAGCATTTT.

This chain connects TRBV29-1 to TRBJ2-4; D ambiguous. Germline V gene lookup returns CDR1 SQVTM and CDR2 ANQGSEA. V was pared by 0 bases and J by 5 bases, with 11 bases between. The CDR3 runs 14 residues. For the CDR3, the DNA is TGCAGCGTTGAAGAGGGCAGCCCAGAAAACATTCAGTACTTC. Its protein is CSVEEGSPENIQYF.

The chain links TRBV28 to TRBJ2-6; 9 bases match TRBD1. Germline CDR1 and CDR2: MDHEN and SYDVKM. The V and J ends lost 5 bases and 2 bases, in that order; junction bases with no gene match: 10. There are 18 residues in the CDR3. CDR3 in amino acids: CASSLPGTGQAGANVLTF. CDR3 bases: TGTGCCAGCAGTCTACCCGGGACAGGGCAGGCTGGGGCCAACGTCCTGACTTTC.

The V gene is TRBV5-6, the J gene TRBJ1-1; tentative D call: TRBD1 (5 bases). Germline lookup yields CDR1 SGHDT and CDR2 YYEEEE. The ends were cut back, 2 bases at V and 3 bases at J, with 11 bases in the middle. The CDR3 has 14 amino acids. CDR3 DNA: TGTGCCAGCAGCTTAGGGGTAAAGGACACTGAAGCTTTCTTT. It codes for CASSLGVKDTEAFF.

This chain joins TRBV19 and TRBJ2-5; 7 nucleotides match TRBD1. The V gene's germline CDR1 is LNHDA and CDR2 SQIVND (reference sequence). The ends lost 4 bases at V and 5 bases at J; junction bases unmatched: 10. This CDR3 region has 15 residues. The CDR3 reads CASSRDSPVMETQYF. The CDR3 DNA reads as TGTGCCAGTAGTAGGGACAGTCCTGTGATGGAGACCCAGTACTTC.

The chain employs TRBV11-1 and TRBJ2-7; perhaps TRBD1 as D (6 bases). Germline V gives CDR1 SGHAT, CDR2 FQDESV (reference sequence). CDR3 length equals 13 residues. Trimming shortened V by 6 bases and J by 7 bases, and 16 bases separated the two germline ends. The CDR3 DNA reads TGTGCCAGCAGTCGCGAATGGGGGCTAGAGCAGTACTTC. Amino acid sequence: CASSREWGLEQYF.

The V gene is TRBV13, the J gene TRBJ2-7; 12 positions match TRBD2. The CDR3 is made up of 13 amino acids. V lost 10 bases and J lost 3; bases outside the gene matches: 4. Per germline, CDR1 PRHDT and CDR2 FYEKMQ (reference sequence). The CDR3 region has the DNA TGTGCCACTTTGACTAGCGGGAGCTACGAGCAGTACTTC. This encodes CATLTSGSYEQYF.

The count of this clone is one. This chain links TRBV7-9 with TRBJ2-1; 7 positions match TRBD2. V was clipped by 4 bases and J by 9 bases; unmatched bases: 9. The CDR3 contains 14 residues. The V gene's germline CDR1 is SEHNR and CDR2 FQNEAQ (reference sequence). The DNA for the CDR3 is TGTGCCAGCAGCTATAGACGGGGGGATGGTGAGCAGTTCTTC. As protein: CASSYRRGDGEQFF.

The rearrangement uses TRBV5-8 and TRBJ1-2; TRBD1 aligns across 8 bases. Losses at the gene ends were 3 bases for V and 4 bases for J; bases not matched to a gene: 8. Germline CDR1 and CDR2: SGHTS and YDEGEE. The CDR3 length is 15 residues. The CDR3 DNA is TGTGCCAGCAGCTGGGGGACAGGCCCTTTCTATGGCTACACCTTC. Its translation is CASSWGTGPFYGYTF.

The chain recombines TRBV18 with TRBJ2-1; 14 bases are a match to TRBD2. After removal of 8 bases from V and 6 bases from J, the junction contained 6 bases not matched to a gene. CDR1 is KGHSH and CDR2 is LQKENI in the germline V gene. CDR3 length equals 15 residues. This chain's CDR3 is CASLRLAGGPNEQFF. As DNA, the CDR3 is TGTGCCAGCCTCCGACTAGCGGGAGGGCCCAATGAGCAGTTCTTC. Variable domain in full (rest from reference TRBV18 and TRBJ2-1): NAGVMQNPRHLVRRRGQEARLRCSPMKGHSHVYWYRQLPEEGLKFMVYLQKENIIDESGMPKERFSAEFPKEGPSILRIQQVVRGDSAAYFCASLRLAGGPNEQFFGPGTRLTVL.

This clone was recorded only once. The rearrangement uses TRBV29-1 and TRBJ1-1; D unclear. Germline-derived CDR1 and CDR2 are SQVTM and ANQGSEA. CDR3 length: 12 amino acids. The germline V and J ends were trimmed by 2 bases and 3 bases, with 7 bases remaining between them. This CDR3 reads CSVERDYTEAFF. CDR3 nucleotide sequence: TGCAGCGTTGAACGGGATTACACTGAAGCTTTCTTT.

The rearrangement links TRBV10-3 to TRBJ2-1, with D possibly being TRBD2 (5 bases). The CDR3 sequence is 12 residues long. Germline V lookup: CDR1 ENHRY, CDR2 SYGVKD. V was shortened by 11 bases and J by 5 bases, with 13 bases between the two germline ends. CDR3: CASSYGDNEQFF. The CDR3 DNA is TGTGCCTCCTCTTACGGGGACAATGAGCAGTTCTTC.

This clone was observed a handful of times. This chain uses TRBV28 with TRBJ1-2; TRBD1 might be the D (6 bases). Germline-derived CDR1 and CDR2 are MDHEN and SYDVKM. Trimming cost V 8 bases and J 3 bases, with 13 bases left between them. The CDR3 is 13 amino acids. Here the CDR3 reads CASSTRTDYGYTF. The DNA for the CDR3 is TGTGCCAGCTCGACACGGACAGACTATGGCTACACCTTC.

This chain connects TRBV5-6 to TRBJ1-1; D gene unclear. CDR3 length: 16 residues. Germline assignment: CDR1 SGHDT and CDR2 YYEEEE. The V end was cut by 1 base, the J end by 0 bases, with 13 bases between. CDR3 in amino acids: CASSLSVGSVNTEAFF. DNA of the CDR3: TGTGCCAGCAGCTTGTCGGTGGGCAGTGTGAACACTGAAGCTTTCTTT.

This clone has just one count. The chain carries TRBV5-1 and TRBJ2-6, with D unclear. Per germline, CDR1 SGHRS and CDR2 YFSETQ. Trimming left V 4 bases short and J 0 bases short, with 11 bases between. CDR3 size: 16 residues. CDR3 protein: CASSPPATSGANVLTF. DNA for the CDR3: TGCGCCAGCAGCCCCCCAGCGACCTCTGGGGCCAACGTCCTGACTTTC.

The chain links TRBV30 to TRBJ2-7; D is perhaps TRBD2 (6 bases). The CDR3 runs to 12 residues. Germline CDR1 and CDR2: GTSNPN and SVGIG (reference sequence). V lost 2 bases to trimming and J lost 5 bases, with 10 bases between them. CDR3 loop: CAWSLATHEQYF. As DNA, the CDR3 is TGTGCCTGGAGTCTAGCGACCCACGAGCAGTACTTC.

J is TRBJ1-3 and V is TRBV9; maybe TRBD1 (5 bases). Germline V gene data show CDR1 as SGDLS and CDR2 as YYNGEE. The V and J ends lost 0 bases and 8 bases respectively, with 15 bases between them. The CDR3 is made up of 15 amino acids. The CDR3 DNA reads TGTGCCAGCAGCGTAGAAGTAGGTACCAGGGACACCATATATTTT. Translating it yields CASSVEVGTRDTIYF.

The V and J genes are TRBV6-5 and TRBJ2-7; TRBD1 might be the D (6 bases). The CDR3 totals 16 residues. Trimming took 2 bases from V and 1 from J, leaving 15 bases between them. The germline V gene has CDR1 MNHEY and CDR2 SVGAGI. The CDR3 loop is CASSYNPGQISYEQYF. DNA of the CDR3: TGTGCCAGCAGTTACAACCCTGGACAGATTTCCTACGAGCAGTACTTC.

This chain uses TRBV11-2 with TRBJ1-1; D is possibly TRBD1 (5 bases). This CDR3 has 16 amino acids. V was cut by 5 bases and J by 0 bases, with 16 bases left in between. Looked up from germline, CDR1 is SGHAT and CDR2 is FQNNGV. The CDR3 DNA follows: TGTGCCAGCAGCCCTCTACGCGCAGGGTTGAACACTGAAGCTTTCTTT. This translates into CASSPLRAGLNTEAFF. The full variable domain, rest sourced from reference TRBV11-2 and TRBJ1-1, is EAGVAQSPRYKIIEKRQSVAFWCNPISGHATLYWYQQILGQGPKLLIQFQNNGVVDDSQLPKDRFSAERLKGVDSTLKIQPAKLEDSAVYLCASSPLRAGLNTEAFFGQGTRLTVV.

The V and J genes are TRBV5-6 and TRBJ2-1; D might be TRBD2 (6 bases). The CDR3 is made up of 14 amino acids. V gave up 1 base and J gave up 5 bases, with 10 bases separating them. CDR1 SGHDT and CDR2 YYEEEE come from the germline V gene. CDR3 residues: CASSLREFHNEQFF. The CDR3 DNA reads TGTGCCAGCAGCTTGCGGGAGTTCCACAATGAGCAGTTCTTC. The variable domain in full, with the rest retrieved from reference TRBV5-6 and TRBJ2-1, is DAGVTQSPTHLIKTRGQQVTLRCSPKSGHDTVSWYQQALGQGPQFIFQYYEEEERQRGNFPDRFSGHQFPNYSSELNVNALLLGDSALYLCASSLREFHNEQFFGPGTRLTVL.